Listed here is a single T cell receptor (beta chain). The V gene lost 1 base and the J gene lost 5 bases, with 12 bases spanning the gap. Germline V gene data show CDR1 as SGHTA and CDR2 as FQGNSA. The CDR3 covers 14 residues. These data originate in a study of blood T cell repertoires in COVID-19. Study-level information: Acute-phase and convalescent COVID-19 samples originated in the United States, Italy and Spain.

In the original processing: Scientists estimated how many nucleated cells there were by amplifying reference gene primers. Generated by immunoSEQ multiplex PCR, the TCRdb table keeps only in-frame clones and is missing some. The V and J calls and clone size are taken from that table; D and trimming were inferred from the DNA. The table shows approximately 300,000 clones, with about 82% occurring only once. This clonotype was sampled from a woman in her forties or fifties with acute or convalescent COVID-19. Sequencing was done on a sample of peripheral blood. The V and J genes are TRBV7-2 and TRBJ2-7; D remains unclear. The DNA of the CDR3 is TGTGCCAGCAGCTTAGGGTTCCGAGTGGACGAGCAGTACTTC. Translated: CASSLGFRVDEQYF.